This paragraph reports one TCR beta chain. Its antigen is not known. Patients had HPV-negative, locally advanced oral cavity squamous cell carcinoma. This record comes from a study of neoadjuvant anti-PD-1 for oral cavity cancer. Study summary: Patients without progression got a fourth dose around day 43.

General study results and limits: Higher pretreatment Treg/Th17 ratios tracked higher pretreatment blood clonality. PBMC Gini-index clonality exceeded responders' in non-responders post-nivolumab.

The assay was immunoSEQ multiplex PCR, and TCRdb's table has in-frame clones only and misses some. Here the sample spans tens of thousands of clones, 65% to 85% being singletons. This TCR derives from a person aged 35 to 85 with oral cavity squamous cell carcinoma. The sample was PBMCs, taken before nivolumab (anti-PD-1) treatment.

The CDR3 sequence is CASSPSIDAYTEGYTF. In DNA form, the CDR3 reads TGCGCCAGCAGCCCGTCGATAGACGCTTACACCGAGGGCTACACCTTC. The chain recombines TRBV5-1 with TRBJ1-2, with no clear D. This CDR3 is built from 16 residues. The V end was cut by 4 bases, the J end by 8 bases, with 24 bases between. CDR1 and CDR2 (germline): SGHRS, YFSETQ.